This T cell receptor beta chain was identified during a study of blood T cell repertoires in COVID-19 (dated by TCRdb to 2018 to 2020). As for the study more broadly: Samples covering the acute and convalescent phases of COVID-19 were provided by collaborators in the United States, Italy and Spain. The prospective study material was composed of cDNA or gDNA derived from T cells, B-cell-depleted T cells, or PBMCs. The dataset comprised deeply sampled blood TCRbeta repertoires from subjects exposed to, actively infected with, or recovered from COVID-19. The repertoires were released in a freely available public database intended as a resource for research on the immune response to SARS-CoV-2. The samples were drawn from two sources: the first 160 participants of the ongoing ImmuneRACE study, and 950 to 1,500 subjects contributed by 6 global collaborators. A de-identified subject ID, COVID-19 status, age in years and sex were almost always included in the sample metadata. Where HLA class I and class II types were available, the types were taken from metadata supplied by the sample provider, not from assay-based typing.

In the prospective study, participants were roughly 18 to 89 years old, resided in about two dozen geographic areas of the United States, and were enrolled through a virtual design. In the prospective study, cohorts were assigned on the basis of participant-reported clinical history obtained from a screening survey and a study questionnaire. Each participant in the prospective study had whole blood, serum and a nasopharyngeal or oropharyngeal swab collected by mobile phlebotomists. Prospective study participants could optionally give additional blood draws and questionnaires over an approximately 2-month period. Prospective study blood samples were shipped either frozen or at room temperature before DNA extraction. As concerns this clone: What this receptor recognizes is not known. One base away there is no much larger clone; base qualities are not given.

The CDR3 goes from the cysteine to the phenylalanine over 11 residues. Only the CDR3 DNA stays, 33 bases, in frame from base 1. From the germline V gene, CDR1 is SGHRS and CDR2 is YFSETQ. The trim is 4 bases for V and 4 bases for J, with a gap of 6 bases between the germline ends. Study-wide conclusions, independent of this receptor: Clinical and demographic metadata were provided uncurated, with the amount varying by source and participant.

The immunoSEQ Assay, a bias-controlled multiplex PCR, was used to amplify TCRbeta CDR3 regions from genomic DNA. Turning to the authors' computational methods: The number of nucleated cells in each sample was estimated by amplification of reference gene primers within the assay. To quantify the absolute abundance of each unique TCRbeta CDR3 rearrangement, sequence reads were collapsed and filtered. For each sample, productive Simpson clonality was calculated as the square root of Simpson's diversity index across productive rearrangements. Sourced from immuneACCESS, this table was stored by TCRdb with only in-frame sequences that have V and J called. A share of the clones is absent; for the studies checked, an unresolved V gene accounts for under half, and the remainder has no known explanation. V, J and clone size reflect that table, while D and trimming were determined from the DNA. The sample table shows 220,000 or so clones, and 85% to 90% are seen once. The ten top clones hold approximately 3.5% of the sample.

The sample comprised PBMCs or T cells enriched from blood (not recorded which). This clonotype was obtained from a woman aged 18-35 years in a cohort exposed to, infected with or recovered from COVID-19 (not recorded which). The V and J segments used are TRBV5-1 and TRBJ2-7, with TRBD2 perhaps the D gene, on 5 matching bases. The CDR3 region reads CASSRGYEQYF. The nucleotides read TGCGCCAGCAGCCGGGGTTACGAGCAGTACTTC. Supplemented by the reference TRBV5-1 and TRBJ2-7 proteins around the CDR3, the complete variable domain is KAGVTQTPRYLIKTRGQQVTLSCSPISGHRSVSWYQQTPGQGLQFLFEYFSETQRNKGNFPGRFSGRQFSNSRSEMNVSTLELGDSALYLCASSRGYEQYFGPGTRLTVT.